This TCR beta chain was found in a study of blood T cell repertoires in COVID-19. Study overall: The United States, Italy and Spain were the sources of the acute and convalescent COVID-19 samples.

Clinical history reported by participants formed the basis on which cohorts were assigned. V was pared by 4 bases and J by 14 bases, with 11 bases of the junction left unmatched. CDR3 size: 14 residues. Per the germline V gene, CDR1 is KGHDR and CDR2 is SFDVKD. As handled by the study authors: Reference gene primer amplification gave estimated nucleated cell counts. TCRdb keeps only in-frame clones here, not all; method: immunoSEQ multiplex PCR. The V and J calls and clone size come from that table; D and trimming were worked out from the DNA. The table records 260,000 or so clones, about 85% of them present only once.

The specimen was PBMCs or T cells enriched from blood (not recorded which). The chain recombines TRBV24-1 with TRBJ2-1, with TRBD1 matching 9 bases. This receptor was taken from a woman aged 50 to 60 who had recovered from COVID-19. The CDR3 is CATSDPGQGGGEFF. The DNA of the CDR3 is TGTGCCACCAGTGACCCGGGACAGGGAGGTGGAGAGTTCTTC.